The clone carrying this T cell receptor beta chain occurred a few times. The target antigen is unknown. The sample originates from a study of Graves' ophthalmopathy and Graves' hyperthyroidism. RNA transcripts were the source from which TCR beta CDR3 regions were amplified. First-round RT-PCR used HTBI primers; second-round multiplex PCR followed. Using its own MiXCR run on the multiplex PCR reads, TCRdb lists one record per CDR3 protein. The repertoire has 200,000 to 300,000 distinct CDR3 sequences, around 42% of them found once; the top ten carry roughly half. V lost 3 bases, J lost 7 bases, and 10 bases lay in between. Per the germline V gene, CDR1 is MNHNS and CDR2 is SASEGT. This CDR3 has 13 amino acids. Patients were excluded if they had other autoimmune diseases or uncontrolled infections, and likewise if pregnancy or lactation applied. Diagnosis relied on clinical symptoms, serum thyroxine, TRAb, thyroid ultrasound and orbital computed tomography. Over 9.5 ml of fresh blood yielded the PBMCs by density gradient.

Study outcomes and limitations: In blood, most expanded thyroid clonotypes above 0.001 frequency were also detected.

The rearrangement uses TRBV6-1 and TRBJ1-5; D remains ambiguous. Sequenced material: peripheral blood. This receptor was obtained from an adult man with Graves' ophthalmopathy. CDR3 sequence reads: CASSDRWGQPQHF. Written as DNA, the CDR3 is TGTGCCAGCAGTGATAGGTGGGGACAGCCCCAGCATTTT.